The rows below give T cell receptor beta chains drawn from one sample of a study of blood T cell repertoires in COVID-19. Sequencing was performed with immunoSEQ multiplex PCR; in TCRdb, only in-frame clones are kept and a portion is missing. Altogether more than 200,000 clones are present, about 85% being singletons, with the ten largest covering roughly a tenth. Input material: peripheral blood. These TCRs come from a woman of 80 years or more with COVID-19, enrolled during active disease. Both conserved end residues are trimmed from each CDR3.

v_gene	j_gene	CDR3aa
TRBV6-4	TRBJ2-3	ASSVGEADTQY
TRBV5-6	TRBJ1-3	ASSWTGSGNTIY
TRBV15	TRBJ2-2	ATSTPLTGELF
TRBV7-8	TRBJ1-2	ASSSNRADGYT
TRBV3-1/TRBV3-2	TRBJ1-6	ASSQQGNSPLH
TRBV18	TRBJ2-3	ASSPNLDNLPQY
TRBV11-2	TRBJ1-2	ASSLEPGTGIRSRYT
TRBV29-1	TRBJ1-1	SVEVPKEGPEAF
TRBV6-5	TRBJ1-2	ASSWNREAGYT
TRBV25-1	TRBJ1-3	ASRTGGTGNTIY
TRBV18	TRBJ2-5	ASSPARGTVTQY
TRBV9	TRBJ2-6	ASSVEQGGAGANVLT
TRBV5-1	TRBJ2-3	ASSLAGTGGSTDTQY
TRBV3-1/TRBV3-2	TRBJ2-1	ASSQDRGLVNGEQF
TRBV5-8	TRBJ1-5	ASSLKAGGQPQH
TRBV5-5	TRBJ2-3	ASSLRIAGAGGTDTQY
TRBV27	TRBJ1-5	ASSPWTGRSQPQH
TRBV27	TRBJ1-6	ASSLRTGGGSPLH
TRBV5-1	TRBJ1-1	ASSLPDSTIGTEAF
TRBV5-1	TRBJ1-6	ASSLGGTGGESPLH
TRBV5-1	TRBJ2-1	ASSLSGGAREQF
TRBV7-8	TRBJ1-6	ASSSGQGSSPLH
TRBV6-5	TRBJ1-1	ASRREGGDTEAF
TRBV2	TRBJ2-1	ASEGGEQF
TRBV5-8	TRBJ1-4	ASSFYRSGSEKLF
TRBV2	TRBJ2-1	ASRPDYPQGLEYNEQF
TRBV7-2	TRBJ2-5	ASSLGGQGQETQY
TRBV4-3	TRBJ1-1	ASSQDSSAGANTEAF
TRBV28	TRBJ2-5	ASSSPGGGRETQY
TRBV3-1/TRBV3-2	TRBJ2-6	ASSQVQGLSGANVLT
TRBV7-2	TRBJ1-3	ASSLRTGVDSGNTIY
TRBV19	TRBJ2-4	ASSKPTGLAKNIQY
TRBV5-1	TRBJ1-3	ASSWQGLAGNTIY